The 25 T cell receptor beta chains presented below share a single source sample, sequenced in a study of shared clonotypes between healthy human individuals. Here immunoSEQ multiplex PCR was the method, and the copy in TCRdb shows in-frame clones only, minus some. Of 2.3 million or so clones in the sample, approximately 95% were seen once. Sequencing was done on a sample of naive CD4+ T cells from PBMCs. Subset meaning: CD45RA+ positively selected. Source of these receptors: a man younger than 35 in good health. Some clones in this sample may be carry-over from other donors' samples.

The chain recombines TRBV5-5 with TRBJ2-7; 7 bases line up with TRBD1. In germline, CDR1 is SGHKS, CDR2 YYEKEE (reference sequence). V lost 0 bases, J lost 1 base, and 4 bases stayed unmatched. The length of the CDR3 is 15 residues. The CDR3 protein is CASSLEGAVSYEQYF. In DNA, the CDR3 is TGTGCCAGCAGCTTGGAGGGGGCCGTGTCCTACGAGCAGTACTTC. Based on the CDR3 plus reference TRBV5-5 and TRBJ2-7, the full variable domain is DAGVTQSPTHLIKTRGQQVTLRCSPISGHKSVSWYQQVLGQGPQFIFQYYEKEERGRGNFPDRFSARQFPNYSSELNVNALLLGDSALYLCASSLEGAVSYEQYFGPGTRLTVT.

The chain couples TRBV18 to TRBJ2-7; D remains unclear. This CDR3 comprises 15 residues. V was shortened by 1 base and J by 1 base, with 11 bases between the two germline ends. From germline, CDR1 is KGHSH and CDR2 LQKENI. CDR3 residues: CASSPLRIGSYEQYF. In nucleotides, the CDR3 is TGTGCCAGCTCACCACTGAGGATAGGGTCCTACGAGCAGTACTTC.

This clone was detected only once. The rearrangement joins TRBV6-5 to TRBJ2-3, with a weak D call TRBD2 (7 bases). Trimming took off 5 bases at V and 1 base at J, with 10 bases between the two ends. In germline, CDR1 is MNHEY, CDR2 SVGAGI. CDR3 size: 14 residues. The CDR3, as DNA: TGTGCCAGCAGTACAGGGAGGGGCACAGATACGCAGTATTTT. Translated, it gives CASSTGRGTDTQYF.

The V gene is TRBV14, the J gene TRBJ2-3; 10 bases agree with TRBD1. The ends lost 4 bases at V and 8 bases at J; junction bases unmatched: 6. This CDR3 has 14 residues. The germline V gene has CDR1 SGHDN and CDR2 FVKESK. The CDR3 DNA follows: TGTGCCAGCAGCCCAAGACAGGGGGCCCGTACGCAGTATTTT. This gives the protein CASSPRQGARTQYF.

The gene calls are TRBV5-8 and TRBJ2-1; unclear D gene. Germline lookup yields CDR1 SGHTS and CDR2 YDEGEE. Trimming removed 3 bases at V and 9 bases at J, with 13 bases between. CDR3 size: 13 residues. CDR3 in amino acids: CASSSLLPVEQFF. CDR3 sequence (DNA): TGTGCCAGCAGCTCCCTACTGCCGGTTGAGCAGTTCTTC.

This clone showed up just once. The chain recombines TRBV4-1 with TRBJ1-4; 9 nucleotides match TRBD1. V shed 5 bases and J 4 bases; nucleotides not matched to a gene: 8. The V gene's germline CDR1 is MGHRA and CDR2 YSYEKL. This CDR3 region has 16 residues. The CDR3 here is CASSNEPGQGNEKLFF. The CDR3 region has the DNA TGCGCCAGCAGCAACGAGCCGGGACAGGGTAATGAAAAACTGTTTTTT.

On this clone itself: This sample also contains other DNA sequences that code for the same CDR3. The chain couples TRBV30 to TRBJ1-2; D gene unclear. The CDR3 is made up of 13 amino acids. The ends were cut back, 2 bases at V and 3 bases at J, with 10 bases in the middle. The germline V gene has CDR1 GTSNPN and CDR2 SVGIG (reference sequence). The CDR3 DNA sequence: TGTGCCTGGAGTCCCACGACCCACTATGGCTACACCTTC. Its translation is CAWSPTTHYGYTF.

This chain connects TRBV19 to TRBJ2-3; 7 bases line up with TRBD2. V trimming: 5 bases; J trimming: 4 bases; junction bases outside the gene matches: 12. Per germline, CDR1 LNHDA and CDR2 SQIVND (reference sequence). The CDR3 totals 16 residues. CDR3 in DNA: TGTGCCAGTAGTGGGGGGGACGGGCCCCTCGCAGATACGCAGTATTTT. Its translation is CASSGGDGPLADTQYF.

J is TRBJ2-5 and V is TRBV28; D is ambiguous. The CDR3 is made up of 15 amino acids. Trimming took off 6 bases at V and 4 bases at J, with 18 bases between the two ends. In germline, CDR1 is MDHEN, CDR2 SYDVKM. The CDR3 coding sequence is TGTGCCAGCAGGTCGACGGGCCCCACAAGAGAGACCCAGTACTTC. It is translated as CASRSTGPTRETQYF.

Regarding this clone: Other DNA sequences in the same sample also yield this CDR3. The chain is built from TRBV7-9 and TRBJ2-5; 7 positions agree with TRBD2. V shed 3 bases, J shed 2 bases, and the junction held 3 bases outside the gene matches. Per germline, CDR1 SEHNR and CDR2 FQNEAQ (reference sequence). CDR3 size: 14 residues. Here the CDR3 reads CASSLSGAQETQYF. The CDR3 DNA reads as TGTGCCAGCAGCTTGAGCGGGGCACAAGAGACCCAGTACTTC. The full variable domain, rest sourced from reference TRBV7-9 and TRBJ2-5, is DTGVSQNPRHKITKRGQNVTFRCDPISEHNRLYWYRQTLGQGPEFLTYFQNEAQLEKSRLLSDRFSAERPKGSFSTLEIQRTEQGDSAMYLCASSLSGAQETQYFGPGTRLLVL.

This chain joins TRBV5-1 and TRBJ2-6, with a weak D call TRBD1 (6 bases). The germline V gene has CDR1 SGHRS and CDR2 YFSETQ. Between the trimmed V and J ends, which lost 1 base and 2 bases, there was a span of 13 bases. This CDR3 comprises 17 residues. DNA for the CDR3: TGCGCCAGCAGCTTGTGGACAGCCACCCCTGGGGCCAACGTCCTGACTTTC. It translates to CASSLWTATPGANVLTF.

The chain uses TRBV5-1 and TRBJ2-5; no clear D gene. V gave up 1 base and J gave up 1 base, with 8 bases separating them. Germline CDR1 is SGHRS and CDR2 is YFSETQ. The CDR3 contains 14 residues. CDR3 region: CASSLYTAQETQYF. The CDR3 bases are TGCGCCAGCAGCTTGTATACAGCCCAAGAGACCCAGTACTTC.

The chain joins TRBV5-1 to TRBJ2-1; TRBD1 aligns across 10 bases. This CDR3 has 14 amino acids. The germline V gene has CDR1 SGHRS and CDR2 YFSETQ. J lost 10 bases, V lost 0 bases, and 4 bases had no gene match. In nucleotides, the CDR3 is TGCGCCAGCAGCTTGGGGACAGGGGGTTTCGAGCAGTTCTTC. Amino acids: CASSLGTGGFEQFF.

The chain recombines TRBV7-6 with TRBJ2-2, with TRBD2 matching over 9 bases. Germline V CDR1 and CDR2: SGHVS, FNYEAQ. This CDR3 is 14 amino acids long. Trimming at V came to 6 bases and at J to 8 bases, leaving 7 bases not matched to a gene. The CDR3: CASRVAGEMGELFF. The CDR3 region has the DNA TGTGCCAGCAGGGTAGCGGGAGAGATGGGGGAGCTGTTTTTT.

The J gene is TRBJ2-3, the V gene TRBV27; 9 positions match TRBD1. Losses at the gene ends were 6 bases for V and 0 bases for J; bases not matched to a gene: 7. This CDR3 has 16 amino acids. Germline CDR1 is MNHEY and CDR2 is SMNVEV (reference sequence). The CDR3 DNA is TGTGCCAGCAGACTTCCGGACAGGGGAAGCACAGATACGCAGTATTTT. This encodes CASRLPDRGSTDTQYF.

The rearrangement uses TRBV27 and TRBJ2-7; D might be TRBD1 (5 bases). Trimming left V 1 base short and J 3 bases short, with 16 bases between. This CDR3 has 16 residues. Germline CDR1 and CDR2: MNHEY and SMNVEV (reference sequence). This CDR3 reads CASSLLRQSTVYEQYF. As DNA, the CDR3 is TGTGCCAGCAGTTTATTGCGACAGAGTACCGTCTACGAGCAGTACTTC.

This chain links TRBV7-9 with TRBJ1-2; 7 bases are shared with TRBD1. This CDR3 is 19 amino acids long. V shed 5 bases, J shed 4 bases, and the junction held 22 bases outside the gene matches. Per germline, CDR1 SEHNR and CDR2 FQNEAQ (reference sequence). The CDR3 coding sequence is TGTGCCAGCAGCCGGAGCATAAGGGGGCGGGCCGGGGATTCCTATGGCTACACCTTC. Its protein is CASSRSIRGRAGDSYGYTF.

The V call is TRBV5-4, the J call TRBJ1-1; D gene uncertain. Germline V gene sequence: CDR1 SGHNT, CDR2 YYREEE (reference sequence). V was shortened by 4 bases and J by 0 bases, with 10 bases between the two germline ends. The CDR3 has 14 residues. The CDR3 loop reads CASSAAVMNTEAFF. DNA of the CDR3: TGTGCCAGCAGCGCCGCTGTAATGAACACTGAAGCTTTCTTT.

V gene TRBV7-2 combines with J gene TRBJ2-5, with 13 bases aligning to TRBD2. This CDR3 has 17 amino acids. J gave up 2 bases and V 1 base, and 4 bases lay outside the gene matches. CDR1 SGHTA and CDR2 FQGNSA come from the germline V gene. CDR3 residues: CASSLVGTSGMQETQYF. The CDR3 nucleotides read TGTGCCAGCAGCTTAGTAGGGACTAGCGGGATGCAAGAGACCCAGTACTTC.

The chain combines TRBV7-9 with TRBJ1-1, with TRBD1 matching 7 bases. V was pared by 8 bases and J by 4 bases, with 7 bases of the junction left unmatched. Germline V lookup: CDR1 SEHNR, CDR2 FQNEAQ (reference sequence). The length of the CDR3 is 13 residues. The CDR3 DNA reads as TGTGCCAGCGCTACGACAGGGAGCACTGAAGCTTTCTTT. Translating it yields CASATTGSTEAFF. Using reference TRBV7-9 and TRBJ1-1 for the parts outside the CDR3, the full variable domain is DTGVSQNPRHKITKRGQNVTFRCDPISEHNRLYWYRQTLGQGPEFLTYFQNEAQLEKSRLLSDRFSAERPKGSFSTLEIQRTEQGDSAMYLCASATTGSTEAFFGQGTRLTVV.

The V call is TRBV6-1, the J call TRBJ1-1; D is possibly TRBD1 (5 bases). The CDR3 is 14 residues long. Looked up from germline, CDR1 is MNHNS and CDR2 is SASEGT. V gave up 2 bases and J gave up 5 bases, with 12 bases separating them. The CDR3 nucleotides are TGTGCCAGCAGTGAACTCTTCAAGGGGACTGAAGCTTTCTTT. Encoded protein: CASSELFKGTEAFF.

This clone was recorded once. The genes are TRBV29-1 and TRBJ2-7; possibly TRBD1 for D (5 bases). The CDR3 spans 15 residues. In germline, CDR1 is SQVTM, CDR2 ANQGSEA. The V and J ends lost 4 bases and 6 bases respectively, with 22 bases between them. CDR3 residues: CSVGLLLVGRAEQYF. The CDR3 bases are TGCAGCGTTGGCCTACTCTTAGTCGGCAGGGCCGAGCAGTACTTC.

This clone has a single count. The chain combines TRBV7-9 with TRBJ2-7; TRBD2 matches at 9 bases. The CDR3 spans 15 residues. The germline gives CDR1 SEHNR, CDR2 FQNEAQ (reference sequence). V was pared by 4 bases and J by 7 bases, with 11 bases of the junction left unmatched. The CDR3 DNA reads TGTGCCAGCAGCTATGGCCTAGCGGGAAGAGGAGAGCAGTACTTC. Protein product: CASSYGLAGRGEQYF.

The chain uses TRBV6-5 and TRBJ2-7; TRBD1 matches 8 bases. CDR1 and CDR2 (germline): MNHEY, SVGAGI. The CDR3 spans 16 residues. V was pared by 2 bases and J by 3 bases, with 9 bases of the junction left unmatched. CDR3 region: CASSYGAPGGGYEQYF. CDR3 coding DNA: TGTGCCAGCAGTTACGGGGCGCCAGGGGGCGGCTACGAGCAGTACTTC.

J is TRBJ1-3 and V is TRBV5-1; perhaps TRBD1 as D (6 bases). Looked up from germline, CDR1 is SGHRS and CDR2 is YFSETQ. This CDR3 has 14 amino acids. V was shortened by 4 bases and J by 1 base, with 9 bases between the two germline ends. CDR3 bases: TGCGCCAGCAGCCACGGGACATCTGGAAACACCATATATTTT. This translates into CASSHGTSGNTIYF.